This passage covers 5 T cell receptor beta chains from one sample sequenced in a study of blood T cells in healthy people across ages. Through a sample-barcoded 5' primer and a J-beta primer mix, a second PCR was run for roughly 7 to 12 cycles. TCRdb passed the 5' RACE reads through MiXCR, listing each CDR3 protein once. Among hundreds of thousands of distinct CDR3 sequences listed, over 45% were seen once. Material: blood. These receptors came from a man between 25 and 39 years old in good health.

The J gene is TRBJ2-3, the V gene TRBV11-2; D is unclear. Germline V lookup: CDR1 SGHAT, CDR2 FQNNGV. The CDR3 spans 14 residues. Between the trimmed V and J ends, which lost 5 bases and 14 bases, there was a span of 23 bases. This CDR3 reads CASSTSGLTLGVYF. DNA of the CDR3: TGTGCCAGCAGCACGTCCGGGCTCACCCTTGGTGTGTATTTT.

J is TRBJ2-7 and V is TRBV20-1; D unresolved. Trimming took 0 bases from V and 0 from J, leaving 12 bases between them. The germline gives CDR1 DFQATT, CDR2 SNEGSKA (reference sequence). The CDR3 has 15 amino acids. The DNA of the CDR3 is TGCAGTGCTAGAGATCAGAAGCTCTACTCCTACGAGCAGTACTTC. Translating gives CSARDQKLYSYEQYF.

The chain joins TRBV7-2 to TRBJ2-2, with D tentatively TRBD1 (5 bases). The CDR3 has 14 residues. Trimming stripped 2 bases from V and 6 bases from J, with 10 bases between. From germline, CDR1 is SGHTA and CDR2 FQGNSA. CDR3 region: CASSLLGVAGELFF. The CDR3 DNA sequence: TGTGCCAGCAGCTTATTAGGGGTGGCCGGGGAGCTGTTTTTT.

J is TRBJ2-3 and V is TRBV7-9, with 9 nucleotides matching TRBD1. After removal of 5 bases from V and 4 bases from J, the junction contained 10 bases not matched to a gene. The CDR3 extends over 16 amino acids. Per the germline V gene, CDR1 is SEHNR and CDR2 is FQNEAQ (reference sequence). CDR3 coding DNA: TGTGCCAGCAGCCCTCGGGACAGGGAATTAGCAGATACGCAGTATTTT. Its protein is CASSPRDRELADTQYF.

This clonotype was seen a few times. DNA for the CDR3: TGTGCCAGCAGCGTAGCTACGGACAGGGCAGGTGAGCAGTTCTTC. It yields the protein CASSVATDRAGEQFF. J is TRBJ2-1 and V is TRBV9, with TRBD1 matching over 8 bases. The CDR3 is 15 residues long. Germline V gene sequence: CDR1 SGDLS, CDR2 YYNGEE. V lost 0 bases to trimming and J lost 9 bases; unmatched junction nucleotides: 8. The entire variable domain, with the rest obtained from reference TRBV9 and TRBJ2-1, is as follows: DSGVTQTPKHLITATGQRVTLRCSPRSGDLSVYWYQQSLDQGLQFLIQYYNGEERAKGNILERFSAQQFPDLHSELNLSSLELGDSALYFCASSVATDRAGEQFFGPGTRLTVL.